Below, one TCR beta chain is given with its context. Its antigen is undetermined. CMV status came from CD4+ IFNgamma after overnight CMV lysate stimulation. The CDR3 spans 17 residues. Germline-derived CDR1 and CDR2 are MGHRA and YSYEKL. Between the trimmed V and J ends, which lost 1 base and 0 bases, there was a span of 13 bases. This record comes from a study of naive and memory T cell subsets. Both TRBC1 and TRBC2 were covered by a beta constant-region primer of two equimolar oligonucleotides. Ligated cDNA was amplified by four rounds of PCR with nested alpha and beta constant-region primers and SP2. MiXCR was run by TCRdb on the UMI-ligation and nested PCR reads, yielding one entry per CDR3 protein. The data hold approximately 150,000 distinct CDR3 sequences, with under 25% observed a single time. Study results and limitations: Possibly reflecting memory cells re-expressing CD45RA, a few larger clonotypes occurred in naive repertoires, especially CD8. Over 95% of naive TCR sequences appeared only once after error correction, unlike memory subsets. Expression changes during T cell differentiation may affect RNA-based TCR counts. From naive to CM, EM and EMRA, diversity decreased and Gini increased.

Sample: naive CD4+ T cells from blood. The receptor was derived from a human donor in good health. The V gene is TRBV4-1, the J gene TRBJ1-5; D remains ambiguous. The DNA for the CDR3 is TGCGCCAGCAGCCAAGCGGGCAGTTTTAATAGCAATCAGCCCCAGCATTTT. Translated: CASSQAGSFNSNQPQHF.